The next 21 T cell receptor beta chains were all read from a single sample in a study of PD-1 blockade in classical Hodgkin lymphoma. Method: immunoSEQ multiplex PCR; TCRdb's copy keeps in-frame clones and lacks some. The sample lists about 7,700 clones, roughly 89% occurring once. Every patient relapsed after autologous stem cell transplantation, and brentuximab vedotin exposure varied. Isolation of CD4+ T cells from thawed PBMCs was performed by magnetic negative selection. The source material was CD4+ T cells from blood, sampled at baseline. The receptors were gathered from a human donor with classical Hodgkin lymphoma.

J is TRBJ1-4 and V is TRBV6-1; D is undetermined. The CDR3 has 16 amino acids. CDR1 MNHNS and CDR2 SASEGT come from the germline V gene. V was trimmed by 0 bases and J by 8 bases, leaving 16 bases between them. CDR3 coding DNA: TGTGCCAGCAGTGAAGCGCTCTTGGGGAGATGGGAAAAACTGTTTTTT. Protein sequence: CASSEALLGRWEKLFF.

The chain links TRBV5-1 to TRBJ2-3; TRBD1 is a possible D gene (6 bases). With 4 bases removed from V and 2 bases from J, the gap between germline ends came to 11 bases. In germline, CDR1 is SGHRS, CDR2 YFSETQ. This CDR3 region has 14 residues. CDR3 nucleotides: TGCGCCAGCAGCCTAAGGACAGCCACAGATACGCAGTATTTT. It specifies CASSLRTATDTQYF.

The chain is built from TRBV9 and TRBJ2-6; no firm D call. CDR1 is SGDLS, CDR2 YYNGEE, per germline. This CDR3 is 14 amino acids long. V was trimmed by 3 bases and J by 2 bases, leaving 6 bases between them. CDR3 sequence reads: CASSAPAGANVLTF. CDR3 nucleotide sequence: TGTGCCAGCAGCGCCCCCGCTGGGGCCAACGTCCTGACTTTC.

The chain has TRBV7-3 and TRBJ2-1, with 9 bases that match TRBD1. This CDR3 is built from 15 residues. Germline V gene data show CDR1 as SGHTA and CDR2 as FQGTGA. Trimming at V came to 4 bases and at J to 10 bases, leaving 11 bases not matched to a gene. Here the CDR3 reads CASSSTGTGPTEQFF. The CDR3 coding sequence is TGTGCCAGCAGCTCAACCGGGACAGGGCCCACGGAGCAGTTCTTC.

The chain links TRBV19 to TRBJ2-2; D is unclear. The CDR3 consists of 17 residues. Germline V gene lookup returns CDR1 LNHDA and CDR2 SQIVND (reference sequence). Trimming cost V 7 bases and J 3 bases, with 21 bases left between them. The CDR3 DNA reads as TGTGCCAGTATTGGGCCATTTGCCTCCTCACACACCGGGGAGCTGTTTTTT. This translates into CASIGPFASSHTGELFF.

The V gene is TRBV2, the J gene TRBJ2-3; the D gene could be TRBD1 or TRBD2 (6 bases each). The germline CDR1 and CDR2 sequences are SNHLY and FYNNEI. The CDR3 has 14 residues. The V gene lost 3 bases and the J gene lost 3 bases, with 10 bases spanning the gap. The CDR3 DNA reads TGTGCCAGCAGTGATCAAGGGGGGACAGATACGCAGTATTTT. Translation: CASSDQGGTDTQYF.

V usage is TRBV27 and J usage is TRBJ2-1, with D perhaps being TRBD1 or TRBD2 (5 bases each). This CDR3 comprises 14 residues. From germline, CDR1 is MNHEY and CDR2 SMNVEV (reference sequence). With 4 bases removed from V and 3 bases from J, the gap between germline ends came to 10 bases. CDR3 sequence: CASSYRDGYNEQFF. The CDR3 DNA sequence: TGTGCCAGCAGTTACCGGGACGGCTACAATGAGCAGTTCTTC.

The chain joins TRBV2 to TRBJ2-2, with a weak D call TRBD1 (5 bases). Trimming pared 8 bases from V and 0 bases from J, leaving 10 bases between. The CDR3 sequence is 14 residues long. CDR1 SNHLY and CDR2 FYNNEI come from the germline V gene. CDR3 residues: CASVRGSNTGELFF. In DNA form, the CDR3 reads TGTGCCAGCGTAAGGGGATCGAACACCGGGGAGCTGTTTTTT.

This chain links TRBV5-4 with TRBJ2-3; TRBD2 matches at 9 bases. This CDR3 is 17 amino acids long. Per germline, CDR1 SGHNT and CDR2 YYREEE (reference sequence). J lost 4 bases, V lost 6 bases, and 15 bases had no gene match. CDR3 DNA: TGTGCCAGCACCCGGGCTAGGGCTAGCGGGACTCCAGATACGCAGTATTTT. This codes for CASTRARASGTPDTQYF.

V gene TRBV4-2 combines with J gene TRBJ2-5, with TRBD2 matching over 7 bases. The V gene end was trimmed by 1 base and the J gene end by 4 bases; junction bases not matched to a gene: 6. This CDR3 is 15 amino acids long. The V gene's germline CDR1 is LGHNA and CDR2 YNFKEQ. CDR3 DNA: TGTGCCAGCAGCCAAGGAGGGACTACCCGAGAGACCCAGTACTTC. Amino acid sequence: CASSQGGTTRETQYF.

This sequence joins TRBV5-5 and TRBJ2-2, with TRBD1 identical over 8 bases. The CDR3 is 15 residues long. Germline values: CDR1 SGHKS, CDR2 YYEKEE (reference sequence). V was clipped by 5 bases and J by 1 base; unmatched bases: 4. The CDR3 bases are TGTGCCAGCAGACCCGGACAGGGGAACACCGGGGAGCTGTTTTTT. Encoded protein: CASRPGQGNTGELFF.

The table lists this clone with a count of one. The chain employs TRBV9 and TRBJ2-1; D call uncertain. The CDR3 loop spans 12 amino acids. Germline-derived CDR1 and CDR2 are SGDLS and YYNGEE. V gave up 6 bases and J gave up 10 bases, with 14 bases separating them. This chain's CDR3 is CASNVYNDEQFF. CDR3 coding DNA: TGTGCCAGCAATGTCTACAATGACGAGCAGTTCTTC.

The V and J genes are TRBV28 and TRBJ2-6; a weak D match, TRBD2 (7 bases). Trimming removed 7 bases from V and 2 bases from J, with 18 bases in between. This CDR3 spans 17 amino acids. Germline CDR1 and CDR2: MDHEN and SYDVKM. The CDR3 protein is CASIGGPGRAGANVLTF. In nucleotides, the CDR3 is TGTGCCAGCATCGGGGGGCCGGGTAGGGCTGGGGCCAACGTCCTGACTTTC. Full variable domain (missing parts from reference TRBV28 and TRBJ2-6): DVKVTQSSRYLVKRTGEKVFLECVQDMDHENMFWYRQDPGLGLRLIYFSYDVKMKEKGDIPEGYSVSREKKERFSLILESASTNQTSMYLCASIGGPGRAGANVLTFGAGSRLTVL.

This chain uses TRBV7-9 with TRBJ2-1; tentatively, D is TRBD1 or TRBD2 (5 bases each). V was shortened by 5 bases and J by 4 bases, with 15 bases between the two germline ends. Germline assignment: CDR1 SEHNR and CDR2 FQNEAQ (reference sequence). CDR3 length equals 15 residues. CDR3 bases: TGTGCCAGCAGCGTCCCTGGGACGATTTACAATGAGCAGTTCTTC. It is translated as CASSVPGTIYNEQFF.

The CDR3 nucleotides are TGTGCCAGCTCACCACGGACAGAAGAGACCCAGTACTTC. Translation: CASSPRTEETQYF. The chain joins TRBV18 to TRBJ2-5; maybe TRBD1 (6 bases). The CDR3 is 13 residues long. Trimming shortened V by 1 base and J by 3 bases, and 6 bases separated the two germline ends. Per the germline V gene, CDR1 is KGHSH and CDR2 is LQKENI.

V and J are TRBV29-1 and TRBJ2-5; D tentatively reads TRBD1 or TRBD2 (5 bases each). The V gene's germline CDR1 is SQVTM and CDR2 ANQGSEA. The CDR3 consists of 12 residues. Trimming left V 2 bases short and J 5 bases short, with 9 bases between. CDR3 protein: CSVERGRETQYF. CDR3 in DNA: TGCAGCGTTGAAAGGGGACGGGAGACCCAGTACTTC. Together with reference TRBV29-1 and TRBJ2-5, the CDR3 gives the full variable domain: SAVISQKPSRDICQRGTSLTIQCQVDSQVTMMFWYRQQPGQSLTLIATANQGSEATYESGFVIDKFPISRPNLTFSTLTVSNMSPEDSSIYLCSVERGRETQYFGPGTRLLVL.

V is TRBV2 and J is TRBJ2-7; 9 bases map to TRBD1. CDR1 and CDR2 (germline): SNHLY, FYNNEI. This CDR3 contains 14 residues. J lost 0 bases, V lost 7 bases, and 4 bases had no gene match. The CDR3 nucleotides are TGTGCCAGCATATCGGGACAGGGCTCCTACGAGCAGTACTTC. This sequence encodes CASISGQGSYEQYF.

This chain uses TRBV5-1 with TRBJ1-1; perhaps TRBD1 as D (6 bases). Germline CDR1 and CDR2: SGHRS and YFSETQ. The V gene lost 1 base and the J gene lost 5 bases, with 12 bases spanning the gap. The CDR3 length is 14 residues. The CDR3 nucleotides are TGCGCCAGCAGCTTGAGGGGGGCGGTAACTGAAGCTTTCTTT. It yields the protein CASSLRGAVTEAFF.

This clone occurred a few times. V gene TRBV23-1 combines with J gene TRBJ2-5; TRBD2 matches 7 bases. TRBV23-1 is an ORF for which the function is uncertain. The CDR3 covers 19 residues. The J segment lost 3 bases and the V segment lost 0 bases, leaving 16 bases of the junction unmatched. Written as DNA, the CDR3 is TGCGCCAGCAGTCAATCGGGAGGGGCTGCGGGGGTTAACAAAGAGACCCAGTACTTC. This gives the protein CASSQSGGAAGVNKETQYF.

In its sample, this clone was seen once. This chain links TRBV7-9 with TRBJ1-6; tentatively, D is TRBD1 (6 bases). The V end lost 5 bases, the J end lost 10 bases, and 15 bases lay between the germline ends. Germline CDR1 reads SEHNR; CDR2 reads FQNEAQ (reference sequence). The CDR3 consists of 14 residues. This chain's CDR3 is CASSPLQGASPLHF. In DNA, the CDR3 is TGTGCCAGCAGCCCTTTACAGGGTGCGTCACCCCTCCACTTT. The full variable domain, with the rest looked up from reference TRBV7-9 and TRBJ1-6, is DTGVSQNPRHKITKRGQNVTFRCDPISEHNRLYWYRQTLGQGPEFLTYFQNEAQLEKSRLLSDRFSAERPKGSFSTLEIQRTEQGDSAMYLCASSPLQGASPLHFGNGTRLTVT.

This rearrangement joins TRBV2 to TRBJ1-1, with D possibly TRBD1 on 5 matching bases. In germline, CDR1 is SNHLY, CDR2 FYNNEI. The CDR3 has 12 amino acids. The V end was cut by 10 bases, the J end by 5 bases, with 14 bases between. The CDR3 nucleotides are TGTGCCACCAGGCCGGGGCGAACTGAAGCTTTCTTT. Its translation: CATRPGRTEAFF.